These 24 T cell receptor beta chains share one sample of origin, sequenced in a study of beta chain features in type 1 diabetes. What was sequenced were expressed TCRB transcripts, since all of the isolated RNA had been reverse transcribed. Only in-frame clones appear in the TCRdb table, and some are missing; sequencing was by immunoSEQ multiplex PCR. The sample includes approximately 360,000 clones, roughly an eighth seen only once; the top ten take 0.0095% to 0.012%. These TCRs are of unknown antigen specificity. Findings of the study overall: There was a moderate but significant shortening of TCRB CDR3s in all four CD4+ subsets of Type 1 diabetes patients.

Sequenced sample: naive CD4+ T cells from blood. The receptors were gathered from a woman between 18 and 29 years old with type 1 diabetes.

This clone was seen only a few times. This rearrangement joins TRBV29-1 to TRBJ1-1, with D possibly TRBD1 on 5 matching bases. The V end lost 7 bases, the J end lost 3 bases, and 12 bases lay between the germline ends. The CDR3 runs to 12 residues. Germline V CDR1 and CDR2: SQVTM, ANQGSEA. CDR3 in amino acids: CSADRLYTEAFF. CDR3 DNA sequence: TGCAGCGCTGACAGATTATACACTGAAGCTTTCTTT. Combining the CDR3 with reference TRBV29-1 and TRBJ1-1 gives the whole variable domain SAVISQKPSRDICQRGTSLTIQCQVDSQVTMMFWYRQQPGQSLTLIATANQGSEATYESGFVIDKFPISRPNLTFSTLTVSNMSPEDSSIYLCSADRLYTEAFFGQGTRLTVV.

This chain connects TRBV5-1 to TRBJ1-5, with D tentatively TRBD1 (5 bases). Germline V CDR1 and CDR2: SGHRS, YFSETQ. The CDR3 consists of 15 residues. Trimming shortened V by 6 bases and J by 2 bases, and 15 bases separated the two germline ends. The CDR3 is CASTLSGLGNQPQHF. The CDR3 nucleotides are TGCGCCAGCACCCTGTCAGGGCTGGGCAATCAGCCCCAGCATTTT. The full variable domain, completed using reference TRBV5-1 and TRBJ1-5, is KAGVTQTPRYLIKTRGQQVTLSCSPISGHRSVSWYQQTPGQGLQFLFEYFSETQRNKGNFPGRFSGRQFSNSRSEMNVSTLELGDSALYLCASTLSGLGNQPQHFGDGTRLSIL.

The rearrangement uses TRBV6-6 and TRBJ2-7; 9 bases are a match to TRBD1. V lost 6 bases and J lost 4; bases outside the gene matches: 4. Germline V gene lookup returns CDR1 MNHNY and CDR2 SVGAGI (reference sequence). The CDR3 runs 13 residues. The CDR3 DNA reads as TGTGCCAGCAGACAGGGGGCCTCTTACGAGCAGTACTTC. This translates into CASRQGASYEQYF.

This clone showed up just a few times. The V gene is TRBV4-3, the J gene TRBJ2-7; TRBD1 aligns across 8 bases. CDR1 LGHNA and CDR2 YSLEER come from the germline V gene. The junction had 9 bases not matched to a gene; V was cut back by 4 bases and J by 4 bases. This CDR3 spans 15 amino acids. The CDR3 loop is CASSLIRQGRYEQYF. In DNA form, the CDR3 reads TGCGCCAGCAGCCTTATTCGACAGGGGCGGTACGAGCAGTACTTC.

The rearrangement joins TRBV27 to TRBJ2-7; D gene unclear. The ends were cut back, 10 bases at V and 2 bases at J, with 3 bases in the middle. Looked up from germline, CDR1 is MNHEY and CDR2 is SMNVEV (reference sequence). CDR3 length: 9 amino acids. The CDR3 protein is CAITYEQYF. The CDR3 nucleotides read TGTGCCATCACCTACGAGCAGTACTTC.

The J gene is TRBJ2-1, the V gene TRBV5-1, with 9 bases fitting TRBD2. From germline, CDR1 is SGHRS and CDR2 YFSETQ. J gave up 8 bases and V 5 bases, and 11 bases lay outside the gene matches. This CDR3 contains 15 residues. In DNA, the CDR3 is TGCGCCAGCAGTTCCCCCGGACTAGCGAACGATGAGCAGTTCTTC. Protein: CASSSPGLANDEQFF. Drawing the rest from reference TRBV5-1 and TRBJ2-1, the complete variable domain is KAGVTQTPRYLIKTRGQQVTLSCSPISGHRSVSWYQQTPGQGLQFLFEYFSETQRNKGNFPGRFSGRQFSNSRSEMNVSTLELGDSALYLCASSSPGLANDEQFFGPGTRLTVL.

The sample holds a few counts of this clone. The chain couples TRBV9 to TRBJ2-1; 10 nucleotides align to TRBD2. The germline CDR1 and CDR2 sequences are SGDLS and YYNGEE. The CDR3 loop spans 16 amino acids. The ends lost 4 bases at V and 9 bases at J; junction bases unmatched: 13. CDR3 amino acids: CASSPLAGVVPSEQFF. Here the CDR3 DNA reads TGTGCCAGCAGCCCGCTAGCGGGAGTGGTCCCCAGTGAGCAGTTCTTC.

This chain joins TRBV4-1 and TRBJ1-1; the D gene is possibly TRBD1 (5 bases). This CDR3 is 16 amino acids long. V was cut by 5 bases and J by 0 bases, with 16 bases left in between. The germline V gene has CDR1 MGHRA and CDR2 YSYEKL. DNA for the CDR3: TGCGCCAGCAGCGGGTTTCCGGGACTCATGAACACTGAAGCTTTCTTT. This codes for CASSGFPGLMNTEAFF.

This clone has more than one count but fewer than ten. V usage is TRBV5-6 and J usage is TRBJ1-5; a possible D gene is TRBD1 (5 bases). This CDR3 spans 14 amino acids. The germline CDR1 and CDR2 sequences are SGHDT and YYEEEE. The V end lost 0 bases, the J end lost 6 bases, and 10 bases lay between the germline ends. The CDR3 sequence: CASSLAREGQPQHF. In DNA, the CDR3 is TGTGCCAGCAGCTTGGCCAGGGAAGGTCAGCCCCAGCATTTT.

This rearrangement joins TRBV11-2 to TRBJ1-2; TRBD1 might be the D (6 bases). The V and J ends lost 3 bases and 5 bases respectively, with 25 bases between them. Germline CDR1 is SGHAT and CDR2 is FQNNGV. The length of the CDR3 is 18 residues. Here the CDR3 reads CASSFIHTLADSPYGYTF. Here the CDR3 DNA reads TGTGCCAGCAGCTTCATACACACCCTCGCGGACAGCCCATATGGCTACACCTTC.

The gene calls are TRBV28 and TRBJ2-1, with 8 positions matching TRBD2. CDR1 MDHEN and CDR2 SYDVKM come from the germline V gene. CDR3 length: 18 amino acids. V was pared by 7 bases and J by 5 bases, with 19 bases of the junction left unmatched. Here the CDR3 DNA reads TGTGCCAGCAACCCTGCCCCCTCAGCGGGAGTCCGGAACAATGAGCAGTTCTTC. This sequence encodes CASNPAPSAGVRNNEQFF.

This clone came up a few times. The chain joins TRBV5-1 to TRBJ2-7; tentative D call: TRBD1 (5 bases). CDR3 length equals 14 residues. Germline V CDR1 and CDR2: SGHRS, YFSETQ. The V and J ends lost 0 bases and 7 bases respectively, with 14 bases between them. This CDR3 reads CASSLVTGPREQYF. CDR3 coding DNA: TGCGCCAGCAGCTTGGTAACAGGACCGAGGGAGCAGTACTTC.

This clone was seen a handful of times. The gene calls are TRBV7-3 and TRBJ1-1; D is undetermined. The CDR3 extends over 14 amino acids. From germline, CDR1 is SGHTA and CDR2 FQGTGA. Trimming removed 3 bases at V and 5 bases at J, with 13 bases between. The CDR3 sequence: CASSFSSGATEAFF. CDR3 sequence (DNA): TGTGCCAGCAGCTTTAGTAGCGGAGCAACTGAAGCTTTCTTT.

There are a few counts of this clone. V is TRBV7-2 and J is TRBJ2-3; D is unresolved. This CDR3 spans 15 amino acids. The V end lost 0 bases, the J end lost 11 bases, and 18 bases lay between the germline ends. Germline lookup yields CDR1 SGHTA and CDR2 FQGNSA. The DNA of the CDR3 is TGTGCCAGCAGCTTAGCGGCGGTAGGCGTCCGAGGGCAGTATTTT. Protein product: CASSLAAVGVRGQYF.

This chain joins TRBV29-1 and TRBJ2-1; no definite D call. V lost 7 bases and J 11 bases, leaving 12 bases between the germline ends. Germline CDR1 reads SQVTM; CDR2 reads ANQGSEA. The CDR3 contains 10 residues. The CDR3 DNA follows: TGCAGCGAGCCTATCGATCAGCAGTTCTTC. It is translated as CSEPIDQQFF.

This clone turned up a few times. The chain links TRBV28 to TRBJ2-2, with a possible D match to TRBD2 (6 bases). The germline V gene has CDR1 MDHEN and CDR2 SYDVKM. Trimming cost V 2 bases and J 3 bases, with 7 bases left between them. CDR3 length equals 14 residues. The CDR3 here is CASSLGTYTGELFF. The CDR3 DNA follows: TGTGCCAGCAGTTTAGGGACTTACACCGGGGAGCTGTTTTTT.

This sequence joins TRBV9 and TRBJ1-2; 7 bases map to TRBD1. Looked up from germline, CDR1 is SGDLS and CDR2 is YYNGEE. Unmatched junction bases numbered 7, after V lost 3 bases and J lost 2 bases. This CDR3 has 15 residues. For the CDR3, the DNA is TGTGCCAGCAGCGAGAGACAGGGCTTGAACTATGGCTACACCTTC. Translating gives CASSERQGLNYGYTF.

Only a few counts were recorded for this clone. This sequence joins TRBV7-2 and TRBJ2-7, with TRBD1 identical over 10 bases. CDR1 and CDR2 (germline): SGHTA, FQGNSA. V lost 5 bases, J lost 5 bases, and 12 bases stayed unmatched. This CDR3 is built from 16 residues. As DNA, the CDR3 is TGTGCCAGCAGCGAAACCGGGACAGGGGCGACCCACGAGCAGTACTTC. Its protein is CASSETGTGATHEQYF.

This clone has a handful of counts. The rearrangement uses TRBV30 and TRBJ2-7; TRBD2 agrees at 8 bases. Losses at the gene ends were 4 bases for V and 7 bases for J; bases not matched to a gene: 9. Per germline, CDR1 GTSNPN and CDR2 SVGIG (reference sequence). CDR3 length equals 13 residues. This CDR3 reads CAWNSLAAHEQYF. Here the CDR3 DNA reads TGTGCCTGGAATTCACTAGCGGCCCATGAGCAGTACTTC.

The chain recombines TRBV28 with TRBJ2-6, with 7 bases identical to TRBD1. V shed 4 bases and J 4 bases; nucleotides not matched to a gene: 7. This CDR3 is built from 16 residues. Germline CDR1 reads MDHEN; CDR2 reads SYDVKM. The CDR3 region is CASSYVQGRGANVLTF. CDR3 nucleotide sequence: TGTGCCAGCAGTTACGTACAGGGGAGAGGGGCCAACGTCCTGACTTTC.

This clone has a handful of counts. This chain links TRBV7-9 with TRBJ2-2; D may be TRBD1 (5 bases). Germline V gene data show CDR1 as SEHNR and CDR2 as FQNEAQ (reference sequence). This CDR3 comprises 13 residues. V lost 6 bases to trimming and J lost 7 bases, with 12 bases between them. As DNA, the CDR3 is TGTGCCAGCAGGCCTCAGGGTGACGGGGAGCTGTTTTTT. This codes for CASRPQGDGELFF.

This sequence joins TRBV7-9 and TRBJ2-1; weak D call: TRBD2 (6 bases). V gave up 0 bases and J gave up 5 bases, with 14 bases separating them. Germline CDR1 and CDR2: SEHNR and FQNEAQ (reference sequence). CDR3 size: 16 residues. The CDR3 sequence is CASSLARRGIHNEQFF. The CDR3 DNA reads TGTGCCAGCAGCTTAGCGCGTCGCGGGATCCACAATGAGCAGTTCTTC.

J is TRBJ2-1 and V is TRBV11-3, with D unclear. V was clipped by 1 base and J by 5 bases, with 3 bases between them. The germline gives CDR1 SGHNT, CDR2 YENEEA. The CDR3 runs 12 residues. CDR3 protein: CASSLADNEQFF. CDR3 in DNA: TGTGCCAGCAGCTTAGCTGACAATGAGCAGTTCTTC.

The J gene is TRBJ2-3, the V gene TRBV13; 7 bases line up with TRBD1. The trim removed 4 bases at V and 0 bases at J, leaving 4 bases unmatched. CDR3 length: 15 residues. Germline loops: CDR1 PRHDT, CDR2 FYEKMQ (reference sequence). DNA of the CDR3: TGTGCCAGCAGCTCGCCCAGGGGGAGCACAGATACGCAGTATTTT. Protein product: CASSSPRGSTDTQYF.